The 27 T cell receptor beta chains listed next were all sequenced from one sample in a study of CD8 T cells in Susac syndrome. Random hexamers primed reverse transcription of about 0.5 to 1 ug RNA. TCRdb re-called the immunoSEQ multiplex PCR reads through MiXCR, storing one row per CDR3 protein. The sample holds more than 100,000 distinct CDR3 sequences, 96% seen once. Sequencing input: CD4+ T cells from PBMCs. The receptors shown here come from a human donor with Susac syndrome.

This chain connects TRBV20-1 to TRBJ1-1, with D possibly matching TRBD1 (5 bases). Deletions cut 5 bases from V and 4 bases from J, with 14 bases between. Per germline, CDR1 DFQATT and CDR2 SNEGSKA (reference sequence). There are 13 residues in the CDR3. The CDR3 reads CSAQGQGVTEAFF. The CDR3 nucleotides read TGCAGTGCTCAGGGCCAGGGAGTCACTGAAGCTTTCTTT.

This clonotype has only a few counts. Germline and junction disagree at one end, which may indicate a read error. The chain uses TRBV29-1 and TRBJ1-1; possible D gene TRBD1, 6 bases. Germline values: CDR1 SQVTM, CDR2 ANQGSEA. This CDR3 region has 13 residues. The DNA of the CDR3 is TGCAGCGTGGCTCAGGGGATGAACACTGAAGCTTTTTTT. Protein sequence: CSVAQGMNTEAFF.

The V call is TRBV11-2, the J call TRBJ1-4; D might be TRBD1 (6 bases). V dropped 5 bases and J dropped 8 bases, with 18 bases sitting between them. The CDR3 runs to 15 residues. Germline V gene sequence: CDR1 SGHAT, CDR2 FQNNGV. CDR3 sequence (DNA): TGTGCCAGCAGCGCCCGTGGGGGCTCAAAAGAAAAACTGTTTTTT. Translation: CASSARGGSKEKLFF.

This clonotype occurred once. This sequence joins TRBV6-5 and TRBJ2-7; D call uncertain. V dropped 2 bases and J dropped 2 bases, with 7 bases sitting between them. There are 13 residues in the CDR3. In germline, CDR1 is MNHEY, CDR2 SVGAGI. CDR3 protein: CASSYGITYEQYF. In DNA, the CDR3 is TGTGCCAGCAGTTACGGCATAACCTACGAGCAGTACTTC.

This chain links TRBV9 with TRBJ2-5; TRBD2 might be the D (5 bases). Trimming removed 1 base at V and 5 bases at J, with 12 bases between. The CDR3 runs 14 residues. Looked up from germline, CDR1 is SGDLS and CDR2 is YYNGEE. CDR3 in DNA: TGTGCCAGCAGCGTACCGGGCCCGGGGGAGACCCAGTACTTC. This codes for CASSVPGPGETQYF.

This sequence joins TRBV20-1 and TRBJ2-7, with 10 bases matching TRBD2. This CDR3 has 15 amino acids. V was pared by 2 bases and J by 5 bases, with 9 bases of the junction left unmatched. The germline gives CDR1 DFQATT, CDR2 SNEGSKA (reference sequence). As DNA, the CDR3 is TGCAGTGCTAGATGGACTAGCGGAGTTAGCGACGAGCAGTACTTC. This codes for CSARWTSGVSDEQYF.

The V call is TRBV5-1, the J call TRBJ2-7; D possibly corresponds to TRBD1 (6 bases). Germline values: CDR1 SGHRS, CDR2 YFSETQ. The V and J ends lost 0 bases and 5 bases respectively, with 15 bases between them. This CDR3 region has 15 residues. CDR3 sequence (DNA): TGCGCCAGCAGCTTGGCCCGTCAGGGGTTGAACGAGCAGTACTTC. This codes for CASSLARQGLNEQYF. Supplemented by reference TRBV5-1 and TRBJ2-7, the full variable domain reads KAGVTQTPRYLIKTRGQQVTLSCSPISGHRSVSWYQQTPGQGLQFLFEYFSETQRNKGNFPGRFSGRQFSNSRSEMNVSTLELGDSALYLCASSLARQGLNEQYFGPGTRLTVT.

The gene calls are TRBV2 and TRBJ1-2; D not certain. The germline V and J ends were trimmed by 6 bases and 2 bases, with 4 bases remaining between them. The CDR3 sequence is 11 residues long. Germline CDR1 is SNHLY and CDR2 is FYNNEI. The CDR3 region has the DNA TGTGCCAGCAGATCCAACTATGGCTACACCTTC. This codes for CASRSNYGYTF.

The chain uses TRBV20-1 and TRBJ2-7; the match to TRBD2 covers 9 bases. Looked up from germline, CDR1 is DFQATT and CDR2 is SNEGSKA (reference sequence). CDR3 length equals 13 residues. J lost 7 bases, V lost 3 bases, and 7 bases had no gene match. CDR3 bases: TGCAGTGCTAGTAGCGGCGGGAGGGGGGAGCAGTACTTC. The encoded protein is CSASSGGRGEQYF.

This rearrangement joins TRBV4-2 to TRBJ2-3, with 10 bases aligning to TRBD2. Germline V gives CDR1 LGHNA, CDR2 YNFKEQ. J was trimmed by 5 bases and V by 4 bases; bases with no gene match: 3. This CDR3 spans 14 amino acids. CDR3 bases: TGTGCCAGCAGCCGAACTAGCGGGAAAGATACGCAGTATTTT. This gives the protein CASSRTSGKDTQYF.

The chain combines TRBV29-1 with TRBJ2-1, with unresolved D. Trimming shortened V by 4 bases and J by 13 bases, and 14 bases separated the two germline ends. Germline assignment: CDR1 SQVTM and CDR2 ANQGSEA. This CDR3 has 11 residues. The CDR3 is CSVGSGTTQFF. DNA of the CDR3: TGCAGCGTTGGATCCGGAACTACTCAGTTCTTC.

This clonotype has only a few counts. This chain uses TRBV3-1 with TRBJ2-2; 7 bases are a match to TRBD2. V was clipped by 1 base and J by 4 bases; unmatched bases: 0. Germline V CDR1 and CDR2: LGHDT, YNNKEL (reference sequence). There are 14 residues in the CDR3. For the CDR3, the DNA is TGTGCCAGCAGCCAAGGGGGGGGCACCGGGGAGCTGTTTTTT. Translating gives CASSQGGGTGELFF.

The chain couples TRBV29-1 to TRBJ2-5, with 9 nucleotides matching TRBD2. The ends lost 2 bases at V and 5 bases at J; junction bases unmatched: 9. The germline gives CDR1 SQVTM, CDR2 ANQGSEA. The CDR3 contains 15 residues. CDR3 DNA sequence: TGCAGCGTTGAAAGCGCGGGAGGGCCTCGGGAGACCCAGTACTTC. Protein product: CSVESAGGPRETQYF.

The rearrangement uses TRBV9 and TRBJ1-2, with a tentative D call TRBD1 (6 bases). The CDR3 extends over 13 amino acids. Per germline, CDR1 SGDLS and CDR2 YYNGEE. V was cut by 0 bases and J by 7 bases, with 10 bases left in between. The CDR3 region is CASSVGGLGGYTF. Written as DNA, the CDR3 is TGTGCCAGCAGCGTAGGGGGGCTCGGTGGCTACACCTTC. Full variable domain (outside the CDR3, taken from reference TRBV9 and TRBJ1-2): DSGVTQTPKHLITATGQRVTLRCSPRSGDLSVYWYQQSLDQGLQFLIQYYNGEERAKGNILERFSAQQFPDLHSELNLSSLELGDSALYFCASSVGGLGGYTFGSGTRLTVV.

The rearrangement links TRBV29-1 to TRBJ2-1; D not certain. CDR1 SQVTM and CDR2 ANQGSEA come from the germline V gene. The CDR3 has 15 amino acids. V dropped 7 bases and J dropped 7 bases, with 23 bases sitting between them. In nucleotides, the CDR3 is TGCAGCGGTGGCCTCGCAGGATTAGGTCGGAATGAGCAGTTCTTC. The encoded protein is CSGGLAGLGRNEQFF.

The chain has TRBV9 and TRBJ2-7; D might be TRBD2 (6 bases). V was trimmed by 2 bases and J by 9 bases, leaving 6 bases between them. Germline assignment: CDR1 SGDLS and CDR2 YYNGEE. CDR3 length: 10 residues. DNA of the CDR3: TGTGCCAGCAGCGTGGGACTGCAGTACTTC. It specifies CASSVGLQYF.

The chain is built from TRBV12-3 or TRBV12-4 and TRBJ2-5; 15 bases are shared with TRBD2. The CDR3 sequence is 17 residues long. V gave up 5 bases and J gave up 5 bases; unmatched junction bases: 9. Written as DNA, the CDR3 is TGTGCCAGCAGTCCAAGGACTAGCGGGAGGGCCAGGGAGACCCAGTACTTC. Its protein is CASSPRTSGRARETQYF.

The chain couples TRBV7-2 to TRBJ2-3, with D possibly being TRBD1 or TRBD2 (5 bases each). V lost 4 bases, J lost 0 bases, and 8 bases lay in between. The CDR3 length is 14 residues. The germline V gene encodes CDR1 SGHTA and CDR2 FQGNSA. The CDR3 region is CASSSGDSTDTQYF. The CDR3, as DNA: TGTGCCAGCAGCTCTGGGGACAGCACAGATACGCAGTATTTT.

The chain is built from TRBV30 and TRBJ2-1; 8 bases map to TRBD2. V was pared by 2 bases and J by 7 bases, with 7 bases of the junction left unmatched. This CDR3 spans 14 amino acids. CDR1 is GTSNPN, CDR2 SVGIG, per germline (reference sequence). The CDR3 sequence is CAWSRSGSRNEQFF. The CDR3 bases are TGTGCCTGGAGTAGGAGCGGGAGTCGGAATGAGCAGTTCTTC.

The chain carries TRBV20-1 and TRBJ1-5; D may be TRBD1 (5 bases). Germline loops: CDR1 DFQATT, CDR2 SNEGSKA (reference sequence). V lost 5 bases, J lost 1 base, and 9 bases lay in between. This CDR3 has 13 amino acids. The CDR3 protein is CSAAGTSNQPQHF. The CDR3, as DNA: TGCAGTGCTGCCGGGACCAGCAATCAGCCCCAGCATTTT.

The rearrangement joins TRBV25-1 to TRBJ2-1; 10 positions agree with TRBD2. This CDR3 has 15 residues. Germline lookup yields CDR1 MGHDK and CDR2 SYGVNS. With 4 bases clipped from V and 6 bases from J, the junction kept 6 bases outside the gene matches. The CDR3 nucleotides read TGTGCCAGCAGTGCTAGCGGGAGAGGGTCCAATGAGCAGTTCTTC. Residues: CASSASGRGSNEQFF.

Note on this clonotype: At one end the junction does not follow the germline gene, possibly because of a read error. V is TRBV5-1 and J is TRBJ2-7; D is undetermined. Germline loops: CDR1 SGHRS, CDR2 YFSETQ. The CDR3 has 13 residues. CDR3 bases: TGCACCAGCAGCTTCCACACCGAATACGAGCAGTACTTC. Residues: CTSSFHTEYEQYF.

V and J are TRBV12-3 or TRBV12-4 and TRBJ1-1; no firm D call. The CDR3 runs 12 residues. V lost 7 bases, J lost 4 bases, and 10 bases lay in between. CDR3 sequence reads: CASKSKGTEAFF. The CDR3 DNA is TGTGCCAGCAAGTCGAAGGGCACTGAAGCTTTCTTT.

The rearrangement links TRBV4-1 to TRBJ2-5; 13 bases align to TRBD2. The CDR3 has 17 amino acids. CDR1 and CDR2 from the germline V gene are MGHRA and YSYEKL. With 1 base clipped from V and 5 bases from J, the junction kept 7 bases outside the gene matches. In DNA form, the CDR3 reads TGCGCCAGCAGCCAAGGTTCACTAGCGGGAGGGTTGGAGACCCAGTACTTC. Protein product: CASSQGSLAGGLETQYF.

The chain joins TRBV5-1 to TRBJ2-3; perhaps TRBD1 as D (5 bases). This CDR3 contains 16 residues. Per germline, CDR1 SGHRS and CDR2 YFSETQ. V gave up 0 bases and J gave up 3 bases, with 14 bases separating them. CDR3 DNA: TGCGCCAGCAGCTTGGGGGGCACCCACGGGACAGATACGCAGTATTTT. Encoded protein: CASSLGGTHGTDTQYF.

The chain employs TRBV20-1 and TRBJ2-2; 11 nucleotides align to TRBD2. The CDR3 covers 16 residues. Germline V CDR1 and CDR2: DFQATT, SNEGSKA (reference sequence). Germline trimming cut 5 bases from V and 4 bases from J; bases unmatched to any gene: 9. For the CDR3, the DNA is TGCAGTGCTCCAAGATATAGCGGGAGGGGCACCGGGGAGCTGTTTTTT. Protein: CSAPRYSGRGTGELFF.

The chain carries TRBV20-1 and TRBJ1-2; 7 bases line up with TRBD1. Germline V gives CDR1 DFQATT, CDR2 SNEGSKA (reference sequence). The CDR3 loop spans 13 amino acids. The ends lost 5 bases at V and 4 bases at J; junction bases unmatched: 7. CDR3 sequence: CSARRTGLYGYTF. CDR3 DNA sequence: TGCAGTGCTCGCCGGACAGGTCTCTATGGCTACACCTTC.